The subject of this entry is one T cell receptor (beta chain). This receptor's antigen is unknown. Nothing much larger sits one base from this clone, and base qualities are not available. Receptors were amplified or captured by the immunoSEQ multiplex PCR assay. The hsTCRB Kit was used according to the manufacturer's protocol to amplify rearranged TCR beta chain sequences. TCRB libraries were sequenced on an Illumina MiSeq. In the original analysis: The kit vendor's proprietary platform handled demultiplexing, trimming and gene mapping. The table was pulled from immuneACCESS by TCRdb, which kept in-frame rearrangements only. Such tables lose some clones; where checked, under half of the loss comes from unresolved V genes, and the rest has no known cause. V, J and clone size are those of that table, while D and trimming were read from the DNA. The sample contains tens of thousands of clones, 65% to 90% of them found a single time. The top ten hold 15% to 20% of the sample.

The data were obtained in a study of a mutant IDH1 vaccine in newly diagnosed glioma listed by TCRdb under 2021. General notes on the study: Vaccination started 4-6 weeks after radiotherapy alone, or was given together with temozolomide cycles in the groups whose treatment included chemotherapy. The roughly 30 treated patients were 62.5% male and 37.5% female, with a mean age of approximately 40 years. Before enrollment, patients had received standard therapy of radiotherapy alone, temozolomide alone, or radiochemotherapy with temozolomide; most received the combination. The week-35 safety follow-up was designated visit V12, and the week-47 end of study was designated visit V13. Peripheral blood was collected at six visits: V03 (baseline), V05, V07, V10, V12 and V13. Longitudinal TCRB deep sequencing was done for 25 treated patients, wherever samples were available for exploratory analyses.

Taken with the paper, the label for time point translates to: week 47, end of study. Every vaccine dose consisted of 300 ug of a 20-mer mutant IDH1 peptide in Montanide, administered subcutaneously together with topical imiquimod. Patients received eight vaccinations in weeks 1, 3, 5, 7, 11, 15, 19 and 23, corresponding to visits V03 through V10. The donors had newly diagnosed IDH1-mutant astrocytomas of WHO grade 3 or 4 that showed loss of nuclear ATRX. The samples were drawn from NOA16, a multicentre, single-arm, open-label phase I trial in Germany that tested a mutant IDH1 peptide vaccine in humans for the first time. The DNeasy Blood and Tissue Kit was used to extract genomic DNA from EDTA blood for TCRB sequencing. What the authors observed across the whole study: The authors noted that analyses of patient blood samples could not be reproduced because of sample limitations. PBMC samples for TCRB deep sequencing were selected based on availability. Across multiple MHC alleles, vaccine-induced immune responses were seen in 90% to 95% of patients. No apparent relationship was observed between pseudoprogression and alterations in the top peripheral T cell clonotypes detected by TCRB sequencing.

Reading the germline V gene gives CDR1 SGHTA and CDR2 FQGNSA. Unmatched junction bases come to 7, with V trimmed by 7 bases and J by 7 bases. The CDR3 measures 14 amino acids from cysteine to phenylalanine. The entry retains the CDR3 DNA only, 42 bases that are in frame from base 1. The rearranged segments are TRBV7-2 and TRBJ1-6; TRBD1 aligns with 7 central bases. This specimen was PBMCs, taken from a glioma patient whose treatment included an IDH1 peptide vaccine. This receptor was obtained from a man aged 18 to 29 with glioma. Some clones in this sample may be carry-over from other donors' samples. The bases read TGTGCCAGCACCACGACAGGGATAAATTCACCCCTCCACTTT. Its coded protein is CASTTTGINSPLHF.